The 15 T cell receptor beta chains below all came from one sample that was sequenced in a study of blood T cells in healthy people across ages (dated by TCRdb to the mid-2010s). Libraries were made using 5' RACE. Instrument on record: Illumina HiSeq 2500. A second PCR of about 6 to 11 cycles was performed with a sample-barcoded 5' primer and a J-beta primer mix. TCRdb's own reprocessing of the public reads used fastp at Q25 and MiXCR and kept productive beta chains. Each CDR3 protein gets just one entry, which takes the most common genes and DNA from the rows behind it. This sample gives more than 900,000 distinct CDR3 sequences in total; 25% to 30% of them show up just once. The ten largest clones add up to approximately 10% of the sample. These data were likewise used in another study, on T cells of mothers and their children.

Sequencing was carried out using blood. These receptors were obtained from a woman aged 40 to 50 in good health.

The chain recombines TRBV21-1 with TRBJ1-2; the listed D gene, TRBD1, was not tested against the DNA. TRBV21-1 is a listed pseudogene. The CDR3 spans 15 residues. Written as DNA, the CDR3 is TGTGCCAGCAGCAAAGCGTTAAAGGGGCCCTATGGCTACACCTTC. This gives the protein CASSKALKGPYGYTF.

The gene calls are TRBV5-1 and TRBJ1-4; 7 bases align to TRBD1. The CDR3 totals 15 residues. Trimming removed 4 bases from V and 3 bases from J; junction bases left unmatched: 6. Germline-derived CDR1 and CDR2 are SGHRS and YFSETQ. The CDR3 DNA reads TGCGCCAGCAGCCAGGGGGGCATGCCTAATGAAAAACTGTTTTTT. It specifies CASSQGGMPNEKLFF.

The chain is built from TRBV4-1 and TRBJ2-7; perhaps TRBD2 as D (5 bases). The germline CDR1 and CDR2 sequences are MGHRA and YSYEKL. The CDR3 runs to 13 residues. The V end lost 1 base, the J end lost 6 bases, and 10 bases lay between the germline ends. The CDR3 is CASSQVGDPEQYF. CDR3 bases: TGCGCCAGCAGCCAAGTCGGGGATCCCGAGCAGTACTTC.

This clonotype was seen ten or more times. The chain recombines TRBV20-1 with TRBJ2-1, with 8 bases identical to TRBD2. This CDR3 spans 13 amino acids. With 3 bases clipped from V and 5 bases from J, the junction kept 3 bases outside the gene matches. Germline values: CDR1 DFQATT, CDR2 SNEGSKA (reference sequence). CDR3 loop: CSASGGADNEQFF. CDR3 nucleotide sequence: TGCAGTGCTAGCGGGGGGGCCGACAATGAGCAGTTCTTC.

This clonotype has only a few counts. V gene TRBV12-3 or TRBV12-4 combines with J gene TRBJ2-3; D call uncertain. Trimming took off 8 bases at V and 0 bases at J, with 15 bases between the two ends. The CDR3 runs to 15 residues. CDR3 bases: TGTGCCAGCCATCAGGCGAAACTTAGCACAGATACGCAGTATTTT. Protein sequence: CASHQAKLSTDTQYF.

The genes are TRBV20-1 and TRBJ2-7; 10 nucleotides match TRBD2. The CDR3 runs to 15 residues. V shed 2 bases, J shed 0 bases, and the junction held 4 bases outside the gene matches. Germline values: CDR1 DFQATT, CDR2 SNEGSKA (reference sequence). The CDR3 DNA is TGCAGTGCTAGAACACTAGCGGGGAACTCCTACGAGCAGTACTTC. Translated: CSARTLAGNSYEQYF.

This clonotype was counted a few times. This sequence joins TRBV5-5 and TRBJ2-3; 14 positions agree with TRBD2. CDR1 and CDR2 from the germline V gene are SGHKS and YYEKEE (reference sequence). J was trimmed by 6 bases and V by 0 bases; bases with no gene match: 6. The CDR3 extends over 17 amino acids. The CDR3 region is CASSLGGTSGGEDTQYF. CDR3 nucleotides: TGTGCCAGCAGCTTGGGGGGGACTAGCGGGGGAGAGGATACGCAGTATTTT.

This chain links TRBV20-1 with TRBJ1-1, with D perhaps TRBD1 (6 bases). The CDR3 runs to 15 residues. V shed 6 bases and J shed 5 bases, with 22 bases lying between them. Germline CDR1 and CDR2: DFQATT and SNEGSKA (reference sequence). The chain's CDR3 is CSASGDTQRVTEAFF. The CDR3 DNA is TGCAGTGCCTCCGGGGACACTCAGCGGGTAACTGAAGCTTTCTTT.

The chain is built from TRBV28 and TRBJ2-4; TRBD2 agrees at 8 bases. The end of the DNA is better explained by TRBJ2-7, so the J call may be wrong. The germline gives CDR1 MDHEN, CDR2 SYDVKM. There are 11 residues in the CDR3. This chain's CDR3 is CSGGAWGEQYF. The CDR3 nucleotides are TGTTCCGGGGGGGCTTGGGGCGAGCAGTACTTC.

The table lists this clonotype with many counts. This chain uses TRBV4-3 with TRBJ1-2, with a tentative D call TRBD1 (6 bases). Germline V gene lookup returns CDR1 LGHNA and CDR2 YSLEER. The V end was cut by 0 bases, the J end by 5 bases, with 16 bases between. The CDR3 sequence is 16 residues long. In nucleotides, the CDR3 is TGCGCCAGCAGCCAAGATCAGAGGGGGGCAGGGTATGGCTACACCTTC. Its translation: CASSQDQRGAGYGYTF.

This rearrangement joins TRBV12-3 or TRBV12-4 to TRBJ2-4, with 9 bases fitting TRBD2. The trim removed 6 bases at V and 13 bases at J, leaving 16 bases unmatched. The CDR3 runs to 15 residues. The CDR3 reads CASRILAGTYNEQYF. The DNA for the CDR3 is TGTGCCAGCAGAATTCTAGCGGGGACCTACAATGAGCAGTACTTC.

This clonotype has a count of ten or more. The chain couples TRBV4-1 to TRBJ2-5; TRBD2 aligns across 12 bases. The germline CDR1 and CDR2 sequences are MGHRA and YSYEKL. The CDR3 loop spans 18 amino acids. The V segment lost 1 base and the J segment 1 base; nucleotides outside the gene matches: 7. DNA of the CDR3: TGCGCCAGCAGCCAAGTGGAGGCTAGCGGGGGGGGCCAAGAGACCCAGTACTTC. It encodes CASSQVEASGGGQETQYF.

The chain joins TRBV3-1 to TRBJ2-2; TRBD2 matches 8 bases. The CDR3 has 17 residues. V trimming: 3 bases; J trimming: 7 bases; junction bases outside the gene matches: 13. Germline loops: CDR1 LGHDT, CDR2 YNNKEL (reference sequence). DNA of the CDR3: TGTGCCAGCAGCCAGTGGAGCCGGGGGGGCCAAGGCGGGGAGCTGTTTTTT. This translates into CASSQWSRGGQGGELFF.

The chain links TRBV24-1 to TRBJ2-3; D may be TRBD2 (7 bases). Germline V gene lookup returns CDR1 KGHDR and CDR2 SFDVKD. The V gene lost 3 bases and the J gene lost 4 bases, with 16 bases spanning the gap. This CDR3 has 16 residues. The CDR3 bases are TGTGCCACCAGTGATCCGGGGGGAGGGGGTGCAGATACGCAGTATTTT. It specifies CATSDPGGGGADTQYF.

The sample holds a few counts of this clonotype. The J gene is TRBJ2-1, the V gene TRBV28, with 11 bases that match TRBD2. Trimming took 5 bases from V and 1 from J; bases not matched to a gene: 10. The CDR3 contains 18 residues. CDR1 is MDHEN and CDR2 is SYDVKM in the germline V gene. CDR3 region: CASSTGLAAGISYNEQFF. CDR3 bases: TGTGCCAGCAGTACGGGACTAGCGGCGGGTATTTCCTACAATGAGCAGTTCTTC. Full variable domain (missing parts from reference TRBV28 and TRBJ2-1): DVKVTQSSRYLVKRTGEKVFLECVQDMDHENMFWYRQDPGLGLRLIYFSYDVKMKEKGDIPEGYSVSREKKERFSLILESASTNQTSMYLCASSTGLAAGISYNEQFFGPGTRLTVL.